These 14 T cell receptor beta chains were all obtained from the same sample, sequenced in a study of blood T cells in healthy people across ages. A second roughly 7 to 12 cycle PCR used barcoded and J-beta primers. Via MiXCR, TCRdb re-called the 5' RACE reads, giving one row per CDR3 protein. The sample has 1.8 million or so distinct CDR3 sequences; around 40% are singletons. Specimen: blood. The receptor set was obtained from a human donor in good health.

This clonotype was counted a few times. The V gene is TRBV2, the J gene TRBJ2-3, with D perhaps TRBD1 (6 bases). Trimming cost V 4 bases and J 2 bases, with 7 bases left between them. Germline CDR1 and CDR2: SNHLY and FYNNEI. The CDR3 consists of 13 residues. The CDR3 loop is CASSGDNTDTQYF. The CDR3 region has the DNA TGTGCCAGCAGTGGGGACAACACAGATACGCAGTATTTT.

The count of this clonotype is one. A much larger clonotype is one base distant, so this may be a read error. The genes are TRBV7-6 and TRBJ2-5, with D maybe TRBD1 (6 bases). The J call may not be correct, given that the DNA end is closer to TRBJ2-7. The CDR3 runs 14 residues. From germline, CDR1 is SGHVS and CDR2 FNYEAQ. CDR3 in DNA: TGTACCAGCAGTCACCCAGGGGTTTCCTACGAGCAGTACTTC. It is translated as CTSSHPGVSYEQYF.

The chain carries TRBV6-1 and TRBJ2-4; no firm D call. The assigned J gene may be wrong: the sequence end matches TRBJ2-7 better. Per the germline V gene, CDR1 is MNHNS and CDR2 is SASEGT. The CDR3 totals 14 residues. The CDR3 is CASSEALGPYEQYF. The CDR3 DNA follows: TGTGCCAGCAGTGAAGCGCTAGGTCCCTACGAGCAGTACTTC.

This clonotype was found a few times. The chain links TRBV20-1 to TRBJ1-5, with D perhaps matching TRBD1 (5 bases). This CDR3 contains 14 residues. V dropped 6 bases and J dropped 0 bases, with 12 bases sitting between them. Germline CDR1 DFQATT, CDR2 SNEGSKA (reference sequence). The CDR3 nucleotides read TGCAGTGCCCTAAGGGGAAATAGCAATCAGCCCCAGCATTTT. Translation gives CSALRGNSNQPQHF.

CDR3 residues: CASSAHWGGTDTQYF. The CDR3 bases are TGTGCCAGCAGCGCCCACTGGGGGGGCACAGATACGCAGTATTTT. The chain has TRBV9 and TRBJ2-3; TRBD2 might be the D (6 bases). The CDR3 is 15 residues long. Trimming took 3 bases from V and 1 from J, leaving 12 bases between them. Germline V lookup: CDR1 SGDLS, CDR2 YYNGEE.

The chain carries TRBV19 and TRBJ1-1; D may be TRBD1 (5 bases). V was cut by 3 bases and J by 3 bases, with 11 bases left in between. Germline CDR1 is LNHDA and CDR2 is SQIVND (reference sequence). The CDR3 runs to 14 residues. The CDR3 sequence is CASSIFSGHTEAFF. DNA of the CDR3: TGTGCCAGTAGTATTTTCTCAGGGCACACTGAAGCTTTCTTT.

The rearrangement joins TRBV9 to TRBJ1-2, with D unclear. V dropped 4 bases and J dropped 6 bases, with 19 bases sitting between them. The length of the CDR3 is 15 residues. Germline V gene data show CDR1 as SGDLS and CDR2 as YYNGEE. The chain's CDR3 is CASSPAVGEIHGYTF. The CDR3 DNA reads as TGTGCCAGCAGCCCCGCGGTGGGCGAGATCCATGGCTACACCTTC.

As to this clonotype: A junction end diverges from the germline sequence, so it may reflect a read error. J is TRBJ2-1 and V is TRBV25-1; D might be TRBD1 (6 bases). This CDR3 is built from 14 residues. Germline V gene lookup returns CDR1 MGHDK and CDR2 SYGVNS. CDR3 DNA sequence: TGTGCCAGCAGTGTACAGGGATCCTACGATGAGCAGTTCTTC. It encodes CASSVQGSYDEQFF.

The chain combines TRBV4-3 with TRBJ2-3, with 10 positions matching TRBD2. Germline V gives CDR1 LGHNA, CDR2 YSLEER. After removal of 2 bases from V and 7 bases from J, the junction contained 12 bases not matched to a gene. The CDR3 contains 17 residues. CDR3 loop: CASSQSFSGGAGNTQYF. As DNA, the CDR3 is TGCGCCAGCAGCCAATCTTTCAGCGGGGGGGCGGGAAATACGCAGTATTTT.

The genes are TRBV5-1 and TRBJ2-7; the D call may be TRBD1 or TRBD2 (5 bases each). V was pared by 2 bases and J by 6 bases, with 12 bases between. Germline V lookup: CDR1 SGHRS, CDR2 YFSETQ. CDR3 length: 13 amino acids. In nucleotides, the CDR3 is TGCGCCAGCAGCTTTAGAGGGGTTCGCGAGCAGTACTTC. Translating it yields CASSFRGVREQYF.

This clonotype was found a few times. This rearrangement joins TRBV7-2 to TRBJ1-4; D remains unclear. Germline-derived CDR1 and CDR2 are SGHTA and FQGNSA. Deletions cut 1 base from V and 4 bases from J, with 10 bases between. The CDR3 is made up of 15 amino acids. Written as DNA, the CDR3 is TGTGCCAGCAGCTTAGGCCGAGGCCGTAATGAAAAACTGTTTTTT. As protein: CASSLGRGRNEKLFF.

The chain uses TRBV20-1 and TRBJ1-1; D not resolved. V lost 3 bases to trimming and J lost 5 bases, with 10 bases between them. The CDR3 spans 12 residues. Germline values: CDR1 DFQATT, CDR2 SNEGSKA (reference sequence). CDR3: CSARPGETEAFF. The CDR3 region has the DNA TGCAGTGCTAGGCCCGGGGAGACTGAAGCTTTCTTT.

The rearrangement joins TRBV4-2 to TRBJ2-7; D is uncertain. Germline V gene sequence: CDR1 LGHNA, CDR2 YNFKEQ. Trimming cost V 2 bases and J 0 bases, with 17 bases left between them. This CDR3 contains 17 residues. DNA of the CDR3: TGTGCCAGCAGCCAACCCGTTTTCAGCGCTCTCTCCTACGAGCAGTACTTC. Its translation: CASSQPVFSALSYEQYF.

The chain employs TRBV27 and TRBJ2-5, with D possibly matching TRBD1 (5 bases). Deletions cut 3 bases from V and 11 bases from J, with 22 bases between. The CDR3 contains 15 residues. Looked up from germline, CDR1 is MNHEY and CDR2 is SMNVEV (reference sequence). The CDR3 spells CASSFGSGQGRQQYF. The DNA of the CDR3 is TGTGCCAGCAGTTTCGGCTCAGGGCAGGGAAGGCAGCAGTACTTC.